The clone carrying this T cell receptor beta chain was seen more than once but under ten times. Authors' analysis steps: Using reference gene primer amplification, nucleated cell counts were estimated. The repertoire was sequenced with immunoSEQ multiplex PCR; TCRdb's copy has only in-frame clones and lacks some. V, J and clone size are taken as reported in that table, and D and trimming were inferred from the DNA itself. The table has some 340,000 clones, roughly nine tenths seen once; the top ten hold around 4.2%. The sample comes from a study of blood T cell repertoires in COVID-19. Overall study: PBMCs, B-cell-depleted T cells, or T cells were the source of the cDNA or gDNA that made up the material.

The V and J ends lost 4 bases and 9 bases respectively, with 19 bases between them. This CDR3 is built from 16 residues. CDR1 and CDR2 from the germline V gene are MNHNS and SASEGT. The chain employs TRBV6-1 and TRBJ1-6; D unresolved. This sequence originates from a woman aged 25 to 39 who had been exposed to COVID-19. Sequencing was done on a sample of PBMCs or T cells enriched from blood (not recorded which). The CDR3 DNA reads TGTGCCAGCAGTGTTCTGCAAGCGCAGTTTAGTTCACCCCTCCACTTT. Its translation: CASSVLQAQFSSPLHF.